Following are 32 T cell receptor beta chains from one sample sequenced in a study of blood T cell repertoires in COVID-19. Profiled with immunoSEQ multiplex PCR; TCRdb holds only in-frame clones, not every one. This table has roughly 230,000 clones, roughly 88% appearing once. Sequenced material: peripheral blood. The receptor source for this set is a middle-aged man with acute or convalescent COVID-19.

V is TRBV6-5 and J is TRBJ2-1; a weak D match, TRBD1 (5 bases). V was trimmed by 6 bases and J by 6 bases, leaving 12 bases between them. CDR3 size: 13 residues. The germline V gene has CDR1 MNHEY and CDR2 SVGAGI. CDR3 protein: CASSLLQVNEQFF. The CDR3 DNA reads TGTGCCAGCAGCTTACTACAGGTCAATGAGCAGTTCTTC.

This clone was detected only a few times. The chain's CDR3 is CASSEQSGANVLTF. In DNA form, the CDR3 reads TGTGCCAGCAGTGAACAGTCTGGGGCCAACGTCCTGACTTTC. The chain has TRBV6-1 and TRBJ2-6; D unresolved. This CDR3 has 14 residues. Trimming shortened V by 2 bases and J by 1 base, and 3 bases separated the two germline ends. The germline V gene encodes CDR1 MNHNS and CDR2 SASEGT.

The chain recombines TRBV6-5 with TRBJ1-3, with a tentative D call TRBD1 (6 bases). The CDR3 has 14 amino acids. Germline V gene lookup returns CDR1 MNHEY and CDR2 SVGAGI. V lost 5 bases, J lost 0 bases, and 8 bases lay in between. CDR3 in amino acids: CASSRDNSGNTIYF. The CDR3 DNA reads TGTGCCAGCAGTAGGGACAACTCTGGAAACACCATATATTTT.

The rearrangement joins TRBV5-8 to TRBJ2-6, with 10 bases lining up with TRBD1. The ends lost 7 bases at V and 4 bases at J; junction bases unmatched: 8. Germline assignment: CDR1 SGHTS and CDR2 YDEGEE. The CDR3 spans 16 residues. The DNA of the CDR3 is TGTGCCAGCGGGACAGGGGTATCCTCCGGGGCCAACGTCCTGACTTTC. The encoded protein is CASGTGVSSGANVLTF.

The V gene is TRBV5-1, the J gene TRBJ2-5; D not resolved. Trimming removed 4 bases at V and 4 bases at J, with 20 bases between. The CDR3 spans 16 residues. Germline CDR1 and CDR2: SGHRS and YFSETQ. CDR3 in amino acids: CASSTAGSVVGETQYF. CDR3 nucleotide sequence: TGCGCCAGCAGCACAGCAGGCTCTGTTGTTGGAGAGACCCAGTACTTC.

CDR3 region: CASSQDDGEEGYTF. CDR3 nucleotides: TGTGCCAGCAGCCAAGATGACGGGGAGGAAGGCTACACCTTC. V is TRBV4-2 and J is TRBJ1-2; D gene unclear. From germline, CDR1 is LGHNA and CDR2 YNFKEQ. V lost 0 bases and J lost 8, with 13 bases in between. This CDR3 comprises 14 residues.

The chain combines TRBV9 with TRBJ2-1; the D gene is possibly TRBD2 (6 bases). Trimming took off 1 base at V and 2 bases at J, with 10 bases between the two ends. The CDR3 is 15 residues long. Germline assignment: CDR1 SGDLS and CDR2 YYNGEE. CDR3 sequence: CASSVTAGTYNEQFF. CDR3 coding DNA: TGTGCCAGCAGCGTAACGGCGGGGACCTACAATGAGCAGTTCTTC. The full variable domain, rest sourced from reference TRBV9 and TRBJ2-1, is DSGVTQTPKHLITATGQRVTLRCSPRSGDLSVYWYQQSLDQGLQFLIQYYNGEERAKGNILERFSAQQFPDLHSELNLSSLELGDSALYFCASSVTAGTYNEQFFGPGTRLTVL.

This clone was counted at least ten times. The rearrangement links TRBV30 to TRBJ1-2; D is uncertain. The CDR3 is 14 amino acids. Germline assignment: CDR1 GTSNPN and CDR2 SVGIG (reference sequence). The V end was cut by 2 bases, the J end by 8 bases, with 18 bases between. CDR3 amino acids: CAWSSLTARGGYTF. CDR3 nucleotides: TGTGCCTGGAGTAGCCTCACGGCCCGGGGAGGCTACACCTTC.

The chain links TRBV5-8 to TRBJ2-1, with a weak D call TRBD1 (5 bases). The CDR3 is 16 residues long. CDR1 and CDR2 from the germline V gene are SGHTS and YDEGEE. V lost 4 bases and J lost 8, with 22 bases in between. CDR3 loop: CASSHLPQGPADEQFF. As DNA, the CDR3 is TGTGCCAGCAGCCACCTGCCTCAGGGCCCAGCCGATGAGCAGTTCTTC.

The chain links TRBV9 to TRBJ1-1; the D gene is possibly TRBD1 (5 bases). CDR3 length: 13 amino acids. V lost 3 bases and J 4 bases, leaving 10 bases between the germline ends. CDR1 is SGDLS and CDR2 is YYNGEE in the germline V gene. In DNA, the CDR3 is TGTGCCAGCAGCGCAGGCGGGGGCACTGAAGCTTTCTTT. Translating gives CASSAGGGTEAFF.

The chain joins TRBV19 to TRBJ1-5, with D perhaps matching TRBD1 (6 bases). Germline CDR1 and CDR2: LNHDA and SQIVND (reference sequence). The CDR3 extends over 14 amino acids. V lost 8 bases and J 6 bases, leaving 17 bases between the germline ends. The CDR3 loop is CASQGQLLSQPQHF. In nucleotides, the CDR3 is TGTGCCAGTCAGGGACAACTCTTGAGTCAGCCCCAGCATTTT.

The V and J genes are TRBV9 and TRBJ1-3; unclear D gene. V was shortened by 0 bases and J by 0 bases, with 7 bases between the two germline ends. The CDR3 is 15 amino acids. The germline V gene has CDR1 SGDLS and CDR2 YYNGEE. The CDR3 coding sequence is TGTGCCAGCAGCGTAGAAACAGTCTCTGGAAACACCATATATTTT. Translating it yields CASSVETVSGNTIYF.

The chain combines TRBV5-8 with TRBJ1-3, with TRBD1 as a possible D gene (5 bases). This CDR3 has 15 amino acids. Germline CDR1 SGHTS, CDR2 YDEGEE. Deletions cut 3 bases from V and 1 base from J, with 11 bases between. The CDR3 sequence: CASSSGGGSGNTIYF. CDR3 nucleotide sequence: TGTGCCAGCAGCTCGGGCGGGGGATCTGGAAACACCATATATTTT.

DNA of the CDR3: TGTGCCAGCAGCGTAGCAGGGCCCGACACCGGGGAGCTGTTTTTT. It translates to CASSVAGPDTGELFF. The chain uses TRBV9 and TRBJ2-2, with D maybe TRBD1 (5 bases). Germline lookup yields CDR1 SGDLS and CDR2 YYNGEE. Trimming removed 0 bases at V and 3 bases at J, with 9 bases between. The CDR3 covers 15 residues.

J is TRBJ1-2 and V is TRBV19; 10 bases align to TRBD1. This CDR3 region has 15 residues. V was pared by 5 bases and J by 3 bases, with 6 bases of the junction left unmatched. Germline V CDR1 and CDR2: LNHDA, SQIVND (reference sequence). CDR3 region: CASSEPGQGYYGYTF. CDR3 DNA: TGTGCCAGTAGTGAACCGGGACAGGGGTACTATGGCTACACCTTC.

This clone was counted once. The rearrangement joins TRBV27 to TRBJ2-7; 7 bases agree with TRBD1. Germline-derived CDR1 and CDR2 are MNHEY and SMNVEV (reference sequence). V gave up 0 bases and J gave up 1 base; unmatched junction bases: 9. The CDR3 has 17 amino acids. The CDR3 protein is CASSLSIGGARSYEQYF. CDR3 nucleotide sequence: TGTGCCAGCAGTTTATCGATAGGGGGCGCGAGGTCCTACGAGCAGTACTTC.

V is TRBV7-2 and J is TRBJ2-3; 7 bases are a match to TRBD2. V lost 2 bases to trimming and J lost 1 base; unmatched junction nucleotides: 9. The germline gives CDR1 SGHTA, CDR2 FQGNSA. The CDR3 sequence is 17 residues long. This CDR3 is CASSLSTRTRGTDTQYF. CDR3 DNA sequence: TGTGCCAGCAGCTTATCAACCAGGACTAGGGGCACAGATACGCAGTATTTT.

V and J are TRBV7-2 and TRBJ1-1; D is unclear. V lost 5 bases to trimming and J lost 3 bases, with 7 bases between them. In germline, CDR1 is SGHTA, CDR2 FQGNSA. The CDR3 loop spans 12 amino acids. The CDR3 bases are TGTGCCAGCAGCCCATTGTACACTGAAGCTTTCTTT. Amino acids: CASSPLYTEAFF.

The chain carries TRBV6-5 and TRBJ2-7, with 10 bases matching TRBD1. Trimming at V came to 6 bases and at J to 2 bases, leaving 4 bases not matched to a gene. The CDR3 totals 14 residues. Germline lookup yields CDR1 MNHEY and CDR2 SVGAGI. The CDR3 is CASSPGQGAYEQYF. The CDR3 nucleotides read TGTGCCAGCAGCCCCGGACAGGGGGCCTACGAGCAGTACTTC.

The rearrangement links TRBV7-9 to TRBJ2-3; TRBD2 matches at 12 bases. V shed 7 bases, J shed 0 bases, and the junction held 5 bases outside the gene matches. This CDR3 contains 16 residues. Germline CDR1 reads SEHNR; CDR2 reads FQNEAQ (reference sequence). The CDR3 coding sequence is TGTGCCAGCAATCAACTAGCGGGAGGAAGCACAGATACGCAGTATTTT. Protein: CASNQLAGGSTDTQYF.

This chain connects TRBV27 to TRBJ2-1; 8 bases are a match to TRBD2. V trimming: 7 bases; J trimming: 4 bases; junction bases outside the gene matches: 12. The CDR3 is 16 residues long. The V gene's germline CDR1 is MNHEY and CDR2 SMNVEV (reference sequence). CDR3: CASTKTSGSIYNEQFF. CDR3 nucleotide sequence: TGTGCCAGCACCAAAACAAGCGGGAGTATATACAATGAGCAGTTCTTC.

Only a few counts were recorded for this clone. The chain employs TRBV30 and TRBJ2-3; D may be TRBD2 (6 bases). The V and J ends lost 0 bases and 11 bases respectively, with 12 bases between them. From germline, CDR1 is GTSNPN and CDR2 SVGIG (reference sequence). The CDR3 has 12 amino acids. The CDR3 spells CAWSVRGEEQYF. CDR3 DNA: TGTGCCTGGAGTGTACGAGGGGAGGAGCAGTATTTT.

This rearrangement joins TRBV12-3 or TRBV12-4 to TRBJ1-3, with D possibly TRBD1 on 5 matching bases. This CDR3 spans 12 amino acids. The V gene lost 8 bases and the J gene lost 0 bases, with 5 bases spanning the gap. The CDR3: CASGASGNTIYF. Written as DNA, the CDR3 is TGTGCCAGCGGGGCCTCTGGAAACACCATATATTTT.

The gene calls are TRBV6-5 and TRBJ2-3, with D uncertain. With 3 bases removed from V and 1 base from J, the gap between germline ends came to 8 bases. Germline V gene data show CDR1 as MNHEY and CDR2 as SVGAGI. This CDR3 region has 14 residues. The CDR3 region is CASSYRSGTDTQYF. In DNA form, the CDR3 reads TGTGCCAGCAGTTATCGCTCAGGCACAGATACGCAGTATTTT.

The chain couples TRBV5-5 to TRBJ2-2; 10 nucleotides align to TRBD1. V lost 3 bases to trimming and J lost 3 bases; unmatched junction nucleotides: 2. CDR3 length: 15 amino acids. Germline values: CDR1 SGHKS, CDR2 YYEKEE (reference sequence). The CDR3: CASSWTGGYTGELFF. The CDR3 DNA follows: TGTGCCAGCAGCTGGACAGGGGGGTACACCGGGGAGCTGTTTTTT.

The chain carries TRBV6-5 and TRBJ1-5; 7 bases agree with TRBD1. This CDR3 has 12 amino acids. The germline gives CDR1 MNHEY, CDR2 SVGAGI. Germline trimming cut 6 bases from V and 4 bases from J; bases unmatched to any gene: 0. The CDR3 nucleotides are TGTGCCAGCAGGACAGGGAATCAGCCCCAGCATTTT. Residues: CASRTGNQPQHF.

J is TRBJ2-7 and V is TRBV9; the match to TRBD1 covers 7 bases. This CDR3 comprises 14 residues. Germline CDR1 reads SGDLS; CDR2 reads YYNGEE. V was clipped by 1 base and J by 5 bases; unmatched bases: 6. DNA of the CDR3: TGTGCCAGCAGCGTATCCCCCGACAGGGACGAGCAGTACTTC. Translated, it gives CASSVSPDRDEQYF.

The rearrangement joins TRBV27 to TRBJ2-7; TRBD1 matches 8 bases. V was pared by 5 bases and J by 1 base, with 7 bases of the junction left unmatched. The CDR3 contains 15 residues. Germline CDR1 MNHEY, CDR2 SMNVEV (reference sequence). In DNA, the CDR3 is TGTGCCAGCAGTCCCCAGGGGGCTGGGTCCTACGAGCAGTACTTC. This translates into CASSPQGAGSYEQYF.

CDR3 sequence reads: CASREEVGSGYTF. The CDR3 DNA is TGTGCCAGCAGGGAGGAAGTGGGGAGCGGCTACACCTTC. The chain employs TRBV2 and TRBJ1-2, with D hard to call. V was trimmed by 6 bases and J by 8 bases, leaving 16 bases between them. The V gene's germline CDR1 is SNHLY and CDR2 FYNNEI. CDR3 length equals 13 residues.

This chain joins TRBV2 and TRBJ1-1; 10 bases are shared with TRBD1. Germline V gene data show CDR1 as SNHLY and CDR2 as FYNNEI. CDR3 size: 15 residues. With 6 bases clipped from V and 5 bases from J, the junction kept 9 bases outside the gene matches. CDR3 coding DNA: TGTGCCAGCAGCCCTGACAGGGGGCGAGGTACTGAAGCTTTCTTT. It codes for CASSPDRGRGTEAFF.

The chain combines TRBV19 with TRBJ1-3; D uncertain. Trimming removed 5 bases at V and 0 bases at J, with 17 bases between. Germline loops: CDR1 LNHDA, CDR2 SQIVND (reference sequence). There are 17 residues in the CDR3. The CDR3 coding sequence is TGTGCCAGTAGTCTCCAGTCCCCATTCATCTCTGGAAACACCATATATTTT. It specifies CASSLQSPFISGNTIYF. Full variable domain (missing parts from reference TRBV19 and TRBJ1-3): DGGITQSPKYLFRKEGQNVTLSCEQNLNHDAMYWYRQDPGQGLRLIYYSQIVNDFQKGDIAEGYSVSREKKESFPLTVTSAQKNPTAFYLCASSLQSPFISGNTIYFGEGSWLTVV.

CDR3 nucleotide sequence: TGTGCCAGCAGTTACGTAGTTGCCGACAATGAGCAGTTCTTC. Protein sequence: CASSYVVADNEQFF. The rearrangement links TRBV6-2 or TRBV6-3 to TRBJ2-1; no definite D call. Germline CDR1 is MNHEY and CDR2 is SVGEGT. The CDR3 has 14 amino acids. V lost 2 bases to trimming and J lost 5 bases, with 10 bases between them.